One and the same sample provided the 11 T cell receptor beta chains below, sequenced in a study of blood T cell repertoires in COVID-19. Some clones are missing from TCRdb's copy, which holds only in-frame ones; the method was immunoSEQ multiplex PCR. The sample holds around 97,000 clones; 89% are singletons and the top ten take 3% to 4.5%. The sample was peripheral blood. Every receptor here comes from a woman in her fifties or sixties with acute or convalescent COVID-19.

This clone is a singleton in its sample. This chain joins TRBV11-2 and TRBJ2-1; maybe TRBD1 (6 bases). Germline V gene lookup returns CDR1 SGHAT and CDR2 FQNNGV. Deletions cut 3 bases from V and 4 bases from J, with 10 bases between. The CDR3 is made up of 14 amino acids. The chain's CDR3 is CASSFYRAYNEQFF. CDR3 coding DNA: TGTGCCAGCAGCTTTTACAGGGCATACAATGAGCAGTTCTTC.

V is TRBV30 and J is TRBJ1-2; D is possibly TRBD1 (5 bases). The germline V and J ends were trimmed by 0 bases and 7 bases, with 9 bases remaining between them. The germline V gene has CDR1 GTSNPN and CDR2 SVGIG (reference sequence). The CDR3 loop spans 12 amino acids. The CDR3 reads CAWSVDQGGYTF. Written as DNA, the CDR3 is TGTGCCTGGAGTGTGGACCAGGGTGGCTACACCTTC.

The chain is built from TRBV4-1 and TRBJ2-1; weak D call: TRBD2 (5 bases). The CDR3 runs to 16 residues. Trimming stripped 1 base from V and 4 bases from J, with 14 bases between. Germline V CDR1 and CDR2: MGHRA, YSYEKL. Written as DNA, the CDR3 is TGCGCCAGCAGCCAAGTGGACTTAATCGTTTACAATGAGCAGTTCTTC. The encoded protein is CASSQVDLIVYNEQFF.

The chain links TRBV4-1 to TRBJ2-3; 12 nucleotides agree with TRBD2. The CDR3 has 15 residues. Germline loops: CDR1 MGHRA, CDR2 YSYEKL. V dropped 4 bases and J dropped 3; count of bases not matched to a gene: 2. This CDR3 reads CASSLGLAGTDTQYF. CDR3 in DNA: TGCGCCAGCAGCCTAGGACTAGCGGGAACAGATACGCAGTATTTT.

The V call is TRBV5-1, the J call TRBJ1-1; D possibly corresponds to TRBD1 (5 bases). Germline CDR1 and CDR2: SGHRS and YFSETQ. V was trimmed by 0 bases and J by 3 bases, leaving 9 bases between them. The CDR3 runs 14 residues. CDR3 sequence: CASSLEQGYTEAFF. The CDR3 DNA follows: TGCGCCAGCAGCTTGGAGCAGGGTTACACTGAAGCTTTCTTT.

The chain carries TRBV28 and TRBJ1-6; D is undetermined. Trimming shortened V by 2 bases and J by 10 bases, and 9 bases separated the two germline ends. This CDR3 contains 13 residues. Germline V lookup: CDR1 MDHEN, CDR2 SYDVKM. CDR3 sequence (DNA): TGTGCCAGCAGTTTAGTTAGTCCCTCACCCCTCCACTTT. It is translated as CASSLVSPSPLHF.

This clone turned up a few times. The chain combines TRBV11-2 with TRBJ2-2; D perhaps matches TRBD2 (6 bases). V was clipped by 3 bases and J by 2 bases, with 10 bases between them. The germline gives CDR1 SGHAT, CDR2 FQNNGV. The CDR3 contains 15 residues. CDR3: CASSFFGSNTGELFF. The DNA for the CDR3 is TGTGCCAGCAGCTTCTTCGGGAGTAACACCGGGGAGCTGTTTTTT.

On this clone: The same CDR3 can be traced to other DNA sequences in this sample. The rearrangement uses TRBV6-5 and TRBJ1-3; 11 bases match TRBD1. The CDR3 runs to 15 residues. V dropped 6 bases and J dropped 0; count of bases not matched to a gene: 1. The germline V gene encodes CDR1 MNHEY and CDR2 SVGAGI. In DNA, the CDR3 is TGTGCCAGCAGGGGACAGGGGGTCTCTGGAAACACCATATATTTT. Translated, it gives CASRGQGVSGNTIYF.

The chain recombines TRBV19 with TRBJ1-5; weak D call: TRBD1 (5 bases). Trimming removed 6 bases from V and 2 bases from J, with 14 bases in between. The CDR3 sequence is 15 residues long. Germline V gene lookup returns CDR1 LNHDA and CDR2 SQIVND (reference sequence). CDR3 coding DNA: TGTGCCAGTAGGGGAAGTGGGGCGGGCAATCAGCCCCAGCATTTT. This sequence encodes CASRGSGAGNQPQHF.

This clone was seen a single time. V usage is TRBV18 and J usage is TRBJ1-2, with 9 positions matching TRBD1. V dropped 3 bases and J dropped 2; count of bases not matched to a gene: 1. From germline, CDR1 is KGHSH and CDR2 LQKENI. This CDR3 has 14 residues. The CDR3 sequence is CASSPGTGNYGYTF. The CDR3 DNA reads as TGTGCCAGCTCACCCGGGACAGGGAACTATGGCTACACCTTC.

J is TRBJ2-1 and V is TRBV5-5; 11 bases map to TRBD2. The CDR3 is 16 amino acids. V gave up 3 bases and J gave up 2 bases; unmatched junction bases: 4. In germline, CDR1 is SGHKS, CDR2 YYEKEE (reference sequence). The CDR3 spells CASSSIAGGPYNEQFF. The CDR3 DNA reads as TGTGCCAGCAGCTCGATAGCGGGAGGGCCCTACAATGAGCAGTTCTTC.